Listed below are T cell receptor beta chains from one sample, sequenced in a study of blood T cell repertoires in COVID-19. Using immunoSEQ multiplex PCR, the repertoire was profiled, and TCRdb retains in-frame clones only, with some absent. The sample shows about 300,000 clones, approximately 89% of them seen only once. The sample consisted of PBMCs or T cells enriched from blood (not recorded which). The receptors originated from a woman between 50 and 59 years old who had been exposed to COVID-19. Each CDR3 is given with its conserved first and last residue. A D gene is named only where the DNA matches it firmly. Rows give clone size only sometimes, using once, few, many, or a class for an expanded clone.

J: TRBJ1-6; size: few; V: TRBV19; D: TRBD1; CDR3: CASSLDRDSPLHF; DNA: TGTGCCAGTAGTTTGGACAGGGACTCACCCCTCCACTTT
J: TRBJ1-4; size: -; V: TRBV10-3; D: TRBD1; CDR3: CAISPGQGNEKLFF; DNA: TGTGCCATCAGCCCGGGACAGGGTAATGAAAAACTGTTTTTT
J: TRBJ2-7; size: -; V: TRBV4-2; D: TRBD1; CDR3: CASSQDIPGQTSYEQYF; DNA: TGTGCCAGCAGCCAAGACATCCCGGGACAGACCTCCTACGAGCAGTACTTC
J: TRBJ1-1; size: few; V: TRBV28; D: -; CDR3: CASTTDMNTEAFF; DNA: TGTGCCAGCACGACAGATATGAACACTGAAGCTTTCTTT
J: TRBJ1-5; size: -; V: TRBV19; D: -; CDR3: CASSIDGNSNQPQHF; DNA: TGTGCCAGTAGTATAGACGGTAATAGCAATCAGCCCCAGCATTTT
J: TRBJ2-5; size: -; V: TRBV30; D: TRBD1; CDR3: CAWSTGQGRAETQYF; DNA: TGTGCCTGGAGTACGGGACAGGGCCGAGCGGAGACCCAGTACTTC
J: TRBJ2-6; size: -; V: TRBV11-2; D: -; CDR3: CASSLSSGKAGANVLTF; DNA: TGTGCCAGCAGCTTATCGTCAGGCAAGGCTGGGGCCAACGTCCTGACTTTC
J: TRBJ2-1; size: -; V: TRBV6-4; D: -; CDR3: CASSDPSQHGGDNEQFF; DNA: TGTGCCAGCAGTGACCCTTCCCAACACGGAGGGGACAATGAGCAGTTCTTC
J: TRBJ2-2; size: -; V: TRBV19; D: TRBD2; CDR3: CASRPPSGGITGELFF; DNA: TGTGCCAGTAGGCCCCCCAGCGGGGGGATCACCGGGGAGCTGTTTTTT
J: TRBJ1-6; size: -; V: TRBV3-1/TRBV3-2; D: -; CDR3: CASSQVLDSRNSPLHF; DNA: TGTGCCAGCAGCCAAGTCTTGGACAGTAGGAATTCACCCCTCCACTTT
J: TRBJ1-1; size: -; V: TRBV5-1; D: -; CDR3: CASRPRGMNTEAFF; DNA: TGCGCCAGCAGGCCCCGAGGAATGAACACTGAAGCTTTCTTT
J: TRBJ2-4; size: once; V: TRBV28; D: TRBD1; CDR3: CASSPRVGTGTDIQYF; DNA: TGTGCCAGCAGCCCAAGGGTGGGGACAGGGACGGACATTCAGTACTTC
J: TRBJ1-1; size: -; V: TRBV10-1; D: TRBD1; CDR3: CASSSGTGGIIGEAFF; DNA: TGCGCCAGCAGTTCCGGGACAGGGGGCATTATTGGTGAAGCTTTCTTT
J: TRBJ1-2; size: -; V: TRBV29-1; D: -; CDR3: CSVVSISNYGYTF; DNA: TGCAGCGTCGTATCTATATCTAACTATGGCTACACCTTC
J: TRBJ1-2; size: -; V: TRBV7-9; D: TRBD1; CDR3: CASSLAEQGEHYGYTF; DNA: TGTGCCAGCAGCTTAGCGGAACAGGGGGAGCACTATGGCTACACCTTC
J: TRBJ2-1; size: -; V: TRBV27; D: TRBD2; CDR3: CASSLRLAGDNNEQFF; DNA: TGTGCCAGCAGTCTTCGACTAGCGGGGGACAACAATGAGCAGTTCTTC
J: TRBJ2-2; size: -; V: TRBV4-1; D: -; CDR3: CASSQDPFIGANTGELFF; DNA: TGCGCCAGCAGCCAAGATCCCTTCATAGGGGCGAACACCGGGGAGCTGTTTTTT
J: TRBJ1-5; size: -; V: TRBV10-3; D: -; CDR3: CAISWDGGNGQPQHF; DNA: TGTGCCATCAGTTGGGACGGGGGGAATGGTCAGCCCCAGCATTTT
J: TRBJ2-7; size: -; V: TRBV29-1; D: TRBD1; CDR3: CSAGQGWSEQYF; DNA: TGCAGCGCCGGACAGGGCTGGAGTGAGCAGTACTTC
J: TRBJ1-3; size: -; V: TRBV6-5; D: TRBD1; CDR3: CASSNRGLGNTIYF; DNA: TGTGCCAGCAGTAACAGGGGGCTCGGAAACACCATATATTTT
J: TRBJ1-2; size: -; V: TRBV2; D: -; CDR3: CASTYTTGTYGYTF; DNA: TGTGCCAGCACTTACACGACAGGCACCTATGGCTACACCTTC
J: TRBJ2-7; size: once; V: TRBV3-1/TRBV3-2; D: -; CDR3: CASGRGEQYF; DNA: TGTGCCAGCGGAAGAGGCGAGCAGTACTTC
J: TRBJ2-2; size: -; V: TRBV4-1; D: TRBD2; CDR3: CASSQVGGINTGELFF; DNA: TGCGCCAGCAGCCAAGTGGGGGGGATTAACACCGGGGAGCTGTTTTTT
J: TRBJ2-1; size: once; V: TRBV3-1/TRBV3-2; D: TRBD2; CDR3: CASSQVGLAINEQFF; DNA: TGTGCCAGCAGCCAAGTTGGACTAGCGATAAATGAGCAGTTCTTC